The 16 T cell receptor beta chains given below trace back to one sample, sequenced in a study of blood T cell repertoires in COVID-19. The method was immunoSEQ multiplex PCR; TCRdb's version includes in-frame clones alone and lacks a portion of them. The table includes approximately 140,000 clones, 80% to 90% detected once. The material sequenced was PBMCs or T cells enriched from blood (not recorded which). The receptor source for this set is a woman in her forties or fifties with acute COVID-19.

The chain combines TRBV5-1 with TRBJ2-7, with TRBD1 as a possible D gene (6 bases). CDR1 and CDR2 (germline): SGHRS, YFSETQ. This CDR3 region has 19 residues. Trimming pared 0 bases from V and 4 bases from J, leaving 26 bases between. Here the CDR3 reads CASSLDSLGTPTSVYEQYF. As DNA, the CDR3 is TGCGCCAGCAGCTTGGACTCACTAGGGACACCAACTTCGGTATACGAGCAGTACTTC.

The V call is TRBV5-1, the J call TRBJ2-1, with 8 bases lining up with TRBD1. The V segment lost 4 bases and the J segment 8 bases; nucleotides outside the gene matches: 5. This CDR3 comprises 13 residues. Germline values: CDR1 SGHRS, CDR2 YFSETQ. The CDR3 coding sequence is TGCGCCAGCAGCGTGGACAGGGTCGATGAGCAGTTCTTC. Translated: CASSVDRVDEQFF.

The J gene is TRBJ2-1, the V gene TRBV15, with TRBD1 as a possible D gene (5 bases). The CDR3 sequence is 14 residues long. CDR1 LNHNV and CDR2 YYDKDF come from the germline V gene (reference sequence). Trimming shortened V by 5 bases and J by 6 bases, and 14 bases separated the two germline ends. The CDR3 reads CATSLRGYLNEQFF. The CDR3 DNA sequence: TGTGCCACCAGCCTTAGGGGCTACCTCAATGAGCAGTTCTTC. Drawing the rest from reference TRBV15 and TRBJ2-1, the complete variable domain is DAMVIQNPRYQVTQFGKPVTLSCSQTLNHNVMYWYQQKSSQAPKLLFHYYDKDFNNEADTPDNFQSRRPNTSFCFLDIRSPGLGDTAMYLCATSLRGYLNEQFFGPGTRLTVL.

The V and J genes are TRBV28 and TRBJ1-3; 7 positions agree with TRBD1. Losses at the gene ends were 7 bases for V and 2 bases for J; bases not matched to a gene: 8. Germline CDR1 is MDHEN and CDR2 is SYDVKM. CDR3 length equals 15 residues. The CDR3 bases are TGTGCCAGCACCGGCAGGGGGGTGCCTGGAAACACCATATATTTT. It yields the protein CASTGRGVPGNTIYF.

The DNA for the CDR3 is TGTGCCAGCAGCCAAGGGACAGGGGCCAATCAGCCCCAGCATTTT. Amino acid sequence: CASSQGTGANQPQHF. The rearrangement uses TRBV4-2 and TRBJ1-5, with 9 bases that match TRBD1. Germline CDR1 is LGHNA and CDR2 is YNFKEQ. The junction had 1 base not matched to a gene; V was cut back by 1 base and J by 3 bases. The CDR3 runs to 15 residues.

The genes are TRBV30 and TRBJ2-5, with D tentatively TRBD1 (6 bases). There are 12 residues in the CDR3. V shed 2 bases and J shed 3 bases, with 7 bases lying between them. Germline V gene data show CDR1 as GTSNPN and CDR2 as SVGIG (reference sequence). CDR3 residues: CAWSRQEETQYF. CDR3 DNA: TGTGCCTGGAGTCGACAGGAAGAGACCCAGTACTTC.

This clone was seen only once. The chain recombines TRBV14 with TRBJ2-3, with 13 bases matching TRBD2. After removal of 5 bases from V and 4 bases from J, the junction contained 9 bases not matched to a gene. The length of the CDR3 is 17 residues. CDR1 and CDR2 (germline): SGHDN, FVKESK. The CDR3 loop is CASSSNAGLAGSDTQYF. The CDR3 bases are TGTGCCAGCAGCTCCAACGCGGGACTAGCGGGATCAGATACGCAGTATTTT. Filled out from reference TRBV14 and TRBJ2-3, the complete variable domain reads EAGVTQFPSHSVIEKGQTVTLRCDPISGHDNLYWYRRVMGKEIKFLLHFVKESKQDESGMPNNRFLAERTGGTYSTLKVQPAELEDSGVYFCASSSNAGLAGSDTQYFGPGTRLTVL.

This clone was counted only a few times. This chain links TRBV11-2 with TRBJ2-3; TRBD2 is a possible D gene (5 bases). Trimming took off 5 bases at V and 6 bases at J, with 12 bases between the two ends. Germline CDR1 reads SGHAT; CDR2 reads FQNNGV. There are 13 residues in the CDR3. CDR3 sequence: CASSLTSGDTQYF. DNA for the CDR3: TGTGCCAGCAGCCTTACTAGTGGTGATACGCAGTATTTT.

The chain uses TRBV4-2 and TRBJ2-1; 9 bases line up with TRBD2. There are 16 residues in the CDR3. Trimming at V came to 1 base and at J to 0 bases, leaving 1 base not matched to a gene. Germline CDR1 and CDR2: LGHNA and YNFKEQ. The CDR3 DNA sequence: TGTGCCAGCAGCCAAGTTAGCGGGAGCTCCTACAATGAGCAGTTCTTC. Its translation is CASSQVSGSSYNEQFF.

J is TRBJ1-3 and V is TRBV3-1 (or the pseudogene TRBV3-2); the D is unclear. CDR3 size: 15 residues. The germline V and J ends were trimmed by 4 bases and 0 bases, with 10 bases remaining between them. The germline gives CDR1 LGHDT, CDR2 YNNKEL (reference sequence). The DNA of the CDR3 is TGTGCCAGCAGCCGGTATACGGGCTCTGGAAACACCATATATTTT. This gives the protein CASSRYTGSGNTIYF.

The chain couples TRBV7-2 to TRBJ2-5; TRBD1 aligns across 7 bases. J gave up 5 bases and V 5 bases, and 17 bases lay outside the gene matches. This CDR3 comprises 17 residues. Per germline, CDR1 SGHTA and CDR2 FQGNSA. The CDR3 sequence is CASSAQTGVISKETQYF. For the CDR3, the DNA is TGTGCCAGCAGCGCACAAACAGGGGTCATTTCCAAGGAGACCCAGTACTTC.

Only one count was recorded for this clone. This chain connects TRBV7-2 to TRBJ2-3; D not resolved. The V end lost 2 bases, the J end lost 4 bases, and 10 bases lay between the germline ends. The CDR3 sequence is 14 residues long. Germline V gene data show CDR1 as SGHTA and CDR2 as FQGNSA. The CDR3 DNA reads as TGTGCCAGCAGCTTACGGCGTCGGGCAGATACGCAGTATTTT. Translating it yields CASSLRRRADTQYF.

The V call is TRBV19, the J call TRBJ1-2; 9 bases are shared with TRBD1. The junction had 7 bases not matched to a gene; V was cut back by 5 bases and J by 3 bases. The CDR3 runs 15 residues. Germline values: CDR1 LNHDA, CDR2 SQIVND (reference sequence). CDR3: CASSSTGTGYYGYTF. In DNA form, the CDR3 reads TGTGCCAGTAGTTCTACGGGGACAGGGTACTATGGCTACACCTTC. Full variable domain (rest looked up from reference TRBV19 and TRBJ1-2): DGGITQSPKYLFRKEGQNVTLSCEQNLNHDAMYWYRQDPGQGLRLIYYSQIVNDFQKGDIAEGYSVSREKKESFPLTVTSAQKNPTAFYLCASSSTGTGYYGYTFGSGTRLTVV.

V gene TRBV5-1 combines with J gene TRBJ1-1; D gene uncertain. V gave up 0 bases and J gave up 6 bases, with 9 bases separating them. This CDR3 has 13 amino acids. Germline lookup yields CDR1 SGHRS and CDR2 YFSETQ. The CDR3 DNA reads TGCGCCAGCAGCTTGGCCGACTCAGCTGAAGCTTTCTTT. Residues: CASSLADSAEAFF.

This clone was found a few times. Here the CDR3 DNA reads TGTGCCAGTAGTATACGCAACAGAAAGAATAGCAATCAGCCCCAGCATTTT. This gives the protein CASSIRNRKNSNQPQHF. This chain uses TRBV19 with TRBJ1-5; D gene uncertain. The V and J ends lost 2 bases and 0 bases respectively, with 14 bases between them. Germline CDR1 is LNHDA and CDR2 is SQIVND (reference sequence). The CDR3 sequence is 17 residues long.

The chain has TRBV7-8 and TRBJ2-7; TRBD1 might be the D (6 bases). The CDR3 extends over 17 amino acids. Trimming removed 2 bases at V and 4 bases at J, with 21 bases between. Germline loops: CDR1 SGHVS, CDR2 FQNEAQ. The CDR3 is CASSLIGSATGDYEQYF. CDR3 DNA: TGTGCCAGCAGCTTAATCGGCTCGGCGACAGGAGATTACGAGCAGTACTTC.